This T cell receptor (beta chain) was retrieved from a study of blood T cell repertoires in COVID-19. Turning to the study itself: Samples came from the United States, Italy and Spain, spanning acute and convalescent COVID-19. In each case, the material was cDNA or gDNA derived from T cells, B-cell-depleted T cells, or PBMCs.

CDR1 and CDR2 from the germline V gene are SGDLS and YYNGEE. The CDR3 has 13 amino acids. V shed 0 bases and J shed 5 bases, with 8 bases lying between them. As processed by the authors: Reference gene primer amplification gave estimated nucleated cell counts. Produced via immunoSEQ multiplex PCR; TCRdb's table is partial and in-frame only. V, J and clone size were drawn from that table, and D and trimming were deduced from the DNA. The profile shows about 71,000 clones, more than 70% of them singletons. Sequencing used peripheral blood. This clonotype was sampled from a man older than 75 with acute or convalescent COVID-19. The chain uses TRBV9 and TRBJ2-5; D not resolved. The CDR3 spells CASSVGVGETQYF. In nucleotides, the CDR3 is TGTGCCAGCAGCGTAGGGGTGGGCGAGACCCAGTACTTC.